The clone carrying this T cell receptor (beta chain) came up a few times. Its target is not known. Patients counted as stable if ophthalmopathy did not develop within 18 months. This entry is derived from a study of T cells in Graves' hyperthyroidism and ophthalmopathy. Study summary: Peripheral blood was taken when the disease was first diagnosed, before any treatment began. Study-wide points: Most expanded thyroid clonotypes above 0.001 recurred in blood.

From RNA transcripts, TCR beta CDR3 regions were amplified. First-round RT-PCR targeting the TCR CDR3 was performed with the HTBI primer set. From the multiplex PCR reads, TCRdb called clonotypes with MiXCR, one entry per CDR3 protein. The sample shows around 690,000 distinct CDR3 sequences, roughly 17% of them seen only once. The sample was blood. The sequence came from a middle-aged man with Graves' hyperthyroidism.

The CDR3 DNA follows: TGTGCCAGCAGTGAAGCACGGGATGGCTACACCTTC. This sequence encodes CASSEARDGYTF. The V gene is TRBV6-1, the J gene TRBJ1-2, with D unclear. This CDR3 comprises 12 residues. Germline loops: CDR1 MNHNS, CDR2 SASEGT. The V end lost 0 bases, the J end lost 6 bases, and 5 bases lay between the germline ends.